These 25 T cell receptor beta chains were all obtained from the same sample, sequenced in a study of long-term antiretroviral therapy in people with HIV. Samples were assayed with immunoSEQ v3.0 at survey level. TCRdb's table, derived via immunoSEQ multiplex PCR, lists solely in-frame clones and lacks some. The sample gives about 25,000 clones, roughly three quarters of which show up once; around 10% is in the top ten. The sequencing here drew on unsorted PBMCs, taken 2.1 years after starting antiretroviral therapy. The receptors shown here come from a man in his thirties or forties with HIV.

This clone was counted a single time. The V and J genes are TRBV30 and TRBJ1-3, with a possible D match to TRBD1 (6 bases). Germline CDR1 reads GTSNPN; CDR2 reads SVGIG (reference sequence). The ends were cut back, 0 bases at V and 2 bases at J, with 8 bases in the middle. The CDR3 has 14 amino acids. This CDR3 is CAWSVDRTGNTIYF. Here the CDR3 DNA reads TGTGCCTGGAGTGTTGACAGGACTGGAAACACCATATATTTT.

The gene calls are TRBV30 and TRBJ1-1; the D gene is possibly TRBD1 (6 bases). Trimming took 7 bases from V and 3 from J, leaving 9 bases between them. The V gene's germline CDR1 is GTSNPN and CDR2 SVGIG (reference sequence). The CDR3 covers 11 residues. This chain's CDR3 is CASGAYTEAFF. The CDR3, as DNA: TGTGCCTCAGGGGCGTACACTGAAGCTTTCTTT.

This clone was observed a handful of times. This chain connects TRBV14 to TRBJ1-5, with no clear D. This CDR3 comprises 14 residues. Germline CDR1 SGHDN, CDR2 FVKESK. Trimming left V 1 base short and J 4 bases short, with 8 bases between. The CDR3 is CASSQAGLNQPQHF. Here the CDR3 DNA reads TGTGCCAGCAGCCAAGCAGGCTTGAATCAGCCCCAGCATTTT.

As to this clone: In this CDR3 the conserved last residue, phenylalanine or tryptophan, is missing, so a read error is likely. The DNA is omitted, as the CDR3 cannot be located on it reliably, and the CDR3 follows TCRdb's listing. This chain connects TRBV5-7 to TRBJ2-6; TRBD1 is the table's D call and was not checked against the DNA. TRBV5-7 is placed among ORFs of uncertain function. The CDR3 is 11 amino acids long, termini counted. CDR3 amino acids: CASSLWTGSRL.

The V call is TRBV6-6, the J call TRBJ1-1; 7 bases fit TRBD1. The trim removed 5 bases at V and 6 bases at J, leaving 6 bases unmatched. Germline loops: CDR1 MNHNY, CDR2 SVGAGI (reference sequence). This CDR3 is 13 amino acids long. CDR3 residues: CASSRQGEAEAFF. For the CDR3, the DNA is TGTGCCAGCAGTAGACAGGGTGAGGCTGAAGCTTTCTTT.

The chain links TRBV7-2 to TRBJ1-1; possible D gene TRBD1, 6 bases. The CDR3 loop spans 15 amino acids. V was cut by 4 bases and J by 1 base, with 13 bases left in between. The germline gives CDR1 SGHTA, CDR2 FQGNSA. CDR3 sequence reads: CASSSWPGENTEAFF. The CDR3 DNA reads as TGTGCCAGCAGCTCGTGGCCAGGGGAGAACACTGAAGCTTTCTTT.

The rearrangement uses TRBV28 and TRBJ2-3; 8 bases align to TRBD2. J was trimmed by 2 bases and V by 5 bases; bases with no gene match: 6. From germline, CDR1 is MDHEN and CDR2 SYDVKM. The CDR3 is 15 residues long. The CDR3 is CASSTTSGYTDTQYF. CDR3 DNA: TGTGCCAGCAGTACAACTAGCGGATACACAGATACGCAGTATTTT.

The V call is TRBV20-1, the J call TRBJ2-7, with D tentatively TRBD2 (6 bases). The V gene's germline CDR1 is DFQATT and CDR2 SNEGSKA (reference sequence). The CDR3 runs to 11 residues. V was trimmed by 1 base and J by 10 bases, leaving 11 bases between them. In DNA, the CDR3 is TGCAGTGCTAGAGGGAGCGGGTCTCAGTACTTC. Protein sequence: CSARGSGSQYF.

This clone was recorded a few times. The CDR3 here is CASSLDSTSGEQYF. Written as DNA, the CDR3 is TGTGCCAGCAGCTTGGACAGCACGTCCGGGGAGCAGTACTTC. The gene calls are TRBV5-5 and TRBJ2-7; D remains unclear. The CDR3 consists of 14 residues. Per germline, CDR1 SGHKS and CDR2 YYEKEE (reference sequence). V was cut by 0 bases and J by 7 bases, with 14 bases left in between.

The chain carries TRBV6-1 and TRBJ2-5; 10 bases match TRBD2. J gave up 2 bases and V 2 bases, and 2 bases lay outside the gene matches. CDR1 is MNHNS and CDR2 is SASEGT in the germline V gene. The CDR3 totals 15 residues. CDR3 nucleotide sequence: TGTGCCAGCAGTGAACAAGCGGGGGGGCAAGAGACCCAGTACTTC. Translating gives CASSEQAGGQETQYF.

This chain uses TRBV18 with TRBJ1-1; D ambiguous. The CDR3 covers 12 residues. The germline V and J ends were trimmed by 3 bases and 4 bases, with 6 bases remaining between them. Germline CDR1 KGHSH, CDR2 LQKENI. The CDR3 is CASSPWGTEAFF. The CDR3 DNA reads TGTGCCAGCTCACCGTGGGGCACTGAAGCTTTCTTT.

CDR3 in amino acids: CASSQGWGKDHPEAFF. For the CDR3, the DNA is TGTGCCAGCAGCCAAGGCTGGGGGAAGGATCATCCCGAAGCTTTCTTT. V is TRBV4-2 and J is TRBJ1-1; maybe TRBD1 (5 bases). The germline V gene has CDR1 LGHNA and CDR2 YNFKEQ. Trimming took off 1 base at V and 8 bases at J, with 20 bases between the two ends. The CDR3 is 16 residues long.

This chain links TRBV7-2 with TRBJ2-7, with 9 bases aligning to TRBD1. Germline CDR1 and CDR2: SGHTA and FQGNSA. The CDR3 spans 14 residues. J was trimmed by 2 bases and V by 4 bases; bases with no gene match: 3. The CDR3 loop reads CASSWGQGPYEQYF. CDR3 sequence (DNA): TGTGCCAGCAGCTGGGGACAGGGCCCCTACGAGCAGTACTTC.

The chain employs TRBV28 and TRBJ1-4, with D possibly TRBD1 on 6 matching bases. CDR3 length: 14 residues. V lost 2 bases to trimming and J lost 8 bases, with 12 bases between them. Germline lookup yields CDR1 MDHEN and CDR2 SYDVKM. This CDR3 is CASSLGGAREKLFF. DNA of the CDR3: TGTGCCAGCAGTTTAGGGGGGGCGCGGGAAAAACTGTTTTTT.

CDR3 DNA sequence: TGTGCCAGCTCACCACCGGGACTACCCTACAATGAGCAGTTCTTC. Encoded protein: CASSPPGLPYNEQFF. The chain couples TRBV18 to TRBJ2-1; 7 bases agree with TRBD2. The V segment lost 0 bases and the J segment 2 bases; nucleotides outside the gene matches: 1. This CDR3 has 15 amino acids. Germline V gives CDR1 KGHSH, CDR2 LQKENI.

This clone came up once. This sequence joins TRBV7-2 and TRBJ1-3; D is uncertain. CDR1 is SGHTA, CDR2 FQGNSA, per germline. Trimming cost V 1 base and J 0 bases, with 7 bases left between them. CDR3 length: 15 residues. The CDR3 is CASSLGANSGNTIYF. The CDR3 region has the DNA TGTGCCAGCAGCTTAGGGGCTAACTCTGGAAACACCATATATTTT. The entire variable domain, with the rest obtained from reference TRBV7-2 and TRBJ1-3, is as follows: GAGVSQSPSNKVTEKGKDVELRCDPISGHTALYWYRQSLGQGLEFLIYFQGNSAPDKSGLPSDRFSAERTGGSVSTLTIQRTQQEDSAVYLCASSLGANSGNTIYFGEGSWLTVV.

The chain links TRBV27 to TRBJ2-1; D may be TRBD1 (5 bases). The germline V gene encodes CDR1 MNHEY and CDR2 SMNVEV (reference sequence). Deletions cut 6 bases from V and 6 bases from J, with 9 bases between. This CDR3 region has 12 residues. This chain's CDR3 is CASSRTGNEQFF. In nucleotides, the CDR3 is TGTGCCAGCAGCCGAACAGGCAATGAGCAGTTCTTC.

Comments on this clone: Compared with germline, one end of the junction differs, possibly owing to a read error. This rearrangement joins TRBV7-7 to TRBJ2-1, with 12 bases lining up with TRBD2. Germline CDR1 and CDR2: SSHAT and FNYEAQ (reference sequence). The CDR3 has 15 amino acids. CDR3 in amino acids: CASSSGLAGVNEQFF. The CDR3 bases are TGTGCTAGCAGCTCGGGACTAGCGGGCGTCAATGAGCAGTTCTTC.

CDR3 amino acids: CASSLGQDYSYNSPLHF. DNA for the CDR3: TGTGCCAGCAGTTTAGGGCAGGACTACTCCTATAATTCACCCCTCCACTTT. This sequence joins TRBV28 and TRBJ1-6, with D unclear. CDR1 is MDHEN, CDR2 SYDVKM, per germline. The CDR3 spans 17 residues. Trimming shortened V by 2 bases and J by 0 bases, and 11 bases separated the two germline ends.

The V call is TRBV5-1, the J call TRBJ1-4; no firm D call. V shed 4 bases and J shed 0 bases, with 13 bases lying between them. The CDR3 sequence is 16 residues long. From germline, CDR1 is SGHRS and CDR2 YFSETQ. In DNA form, the CDR3 reads TGCGCCAGCAGCGACGGCCGCTTAGCAACTAATGAAAAACTGTTTTTT. Its translation is CASSDGRLATNEKLFF.

V and J are TRBV27 and TRBJ2-7, with a tentative D call TRBD1 (6 bases). The V gene's germline CDR1 is MNHEY and CDR2 SMNVEV (reference sequence). This CDR3 region has 14 residues. V was trimmed by 2 bases and J by 6 bases, leaving 14 bases between them. DNA of the CDR3: TGTGCCAGCAGTTTACCCGACAGGTATGGCGAGCAGTACTTC. It codes for CASSLPDRYGEQYF.

The CDR3 loop reads CASRAAGGADTQYF. CDR3 in DNA: TGTGCCAGCAGAGCCGCGGGGGGGGCAGATACGCAGTATTTT. The rearrangement joins TRBV4-2 to TRBJ2-3, with 9 bases lining up with TRBD2. The CDR3 totals 14 residues. From germline, CDR1 is LGHNA and CDR2 YNFKEQ. With 6 bases clipped from V and 4 bases from J, the junction kept 5 bases outside the gene matches.

This clone has just a few counts. The genes are TRBV6-6 and TRBJ2-7; D not resolved. The CDR3 is made up of 11 amino acids. Germline CDR1 is MNHNY and CDR2 is SVGAGI (reference sequence). V gave up 6 bases and J gave up 2 bases, with 5 bases separating them. CDR3: CASSETYEQYF. The DNA for the CDR3 is TGTGCCAGCAGCGAGACCTACGAGCAGTACTTC.

The V and J genes are TRBV6-1 and TRBJ2-1; D gene unclear. The CDR3 sequence is 11 residues long. Between the trimmed V and J ends, which lost 10 bases and 4 bases, there was a span of 8 bases. The germline CDR1 and CDR2 sequences are MNHNS and SASEGT. CDR3 in DNA: TGTGCCACCTCCCTTTACAATGAGCAGTTCTTC. Translated: CATSLYNEQFF.

This clone has only one observation. This chain connects TRBV5-1 to TRBJ2-7; 9 nucleotides agree with TRBD1. The junction had 11 bases not matched to a gene; V was cut back by 4 bases and J by 3 bases. CDR1 and CDR2 (germline): SGHRS, YFSETQ. This CDR3 has 16 residues. Here the CDR3 DNA reads TGCGCCAGCAGCGCCGTCGGGGACAGGGCTCACTACGAGCAGTACTTC. This translates into CASSAVGDRAHYEQYF.